This T cell receptor (beta chain) was documented in a study of blood T cell repertoires in COVID-19. This CDR3 has 14 amino acids. V lost 5 bases to trimming and J lost 0 bases, with 9 bases between them. Germline CDR1 is WNHNN and CDR2 is SYGVQD (reference sequence). Measured with immunoSEQ multiplex PCR; TCRdb has only the in-frame clones, and not every one. The table has 400,000 to 500,000 clones, roughly 90% seen once. What was sequenced was PBMCs or T cells enriched from blood (not recorded which). The genes are TRBV10-1 and TRBJ2-3; the D gene is possibly TRBD1 (5 bases). The TCR was taken from a woman in her thirties or forties who had recovered from COVID-19. CDR3 loop: CASSPTVSTDTQYF. The CDR3 nucleotides read TGCGCCAGCAGTCCGACAGTAAGCACAGATACGCAGTATTTT.